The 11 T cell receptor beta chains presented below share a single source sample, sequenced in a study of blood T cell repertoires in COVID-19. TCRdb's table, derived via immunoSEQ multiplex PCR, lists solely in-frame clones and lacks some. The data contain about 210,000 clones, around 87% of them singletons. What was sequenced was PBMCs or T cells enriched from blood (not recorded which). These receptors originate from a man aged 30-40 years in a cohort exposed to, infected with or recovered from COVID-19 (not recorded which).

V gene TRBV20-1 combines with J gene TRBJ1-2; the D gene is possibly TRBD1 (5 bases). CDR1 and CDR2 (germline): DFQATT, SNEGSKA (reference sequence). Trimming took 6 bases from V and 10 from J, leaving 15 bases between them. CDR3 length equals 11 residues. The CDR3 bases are TGCAGTGCAACGGACCAGGGCACCTACACCTTC. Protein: CSATDQGTYTF.

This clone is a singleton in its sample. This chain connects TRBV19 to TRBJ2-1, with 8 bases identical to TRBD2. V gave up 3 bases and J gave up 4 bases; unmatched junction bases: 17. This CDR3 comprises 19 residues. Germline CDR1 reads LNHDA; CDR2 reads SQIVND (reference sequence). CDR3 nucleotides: TGTGCCAGTAGTATTAGGAAAGAGGAACGGGAGGGCCCGTACAATGAGCAGTTCTTC. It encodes CASSIRKEEREGPYNEQFF. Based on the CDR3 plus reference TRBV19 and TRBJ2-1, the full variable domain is DGGITQSPKYLFRKEGQNVTLSCEQNLNHDAMYWYRQDPGQGLRLIYYSQIVNDFQKGDIAEGYSVSREKKESFPLTVTSAQKNPTAFYLCASSIRKEEREGPYNEQFFGPGTRLTVL.

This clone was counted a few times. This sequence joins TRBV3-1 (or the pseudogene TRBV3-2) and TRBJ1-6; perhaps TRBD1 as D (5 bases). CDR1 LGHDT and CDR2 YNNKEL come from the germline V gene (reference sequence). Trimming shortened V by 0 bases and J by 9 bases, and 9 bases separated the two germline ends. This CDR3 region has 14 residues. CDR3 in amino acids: CASSQEGVGSPLHF. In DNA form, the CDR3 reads TGTGCCAGCAGCCAAGAAGGGGTGGGTTCACCCCTCCACTTT.

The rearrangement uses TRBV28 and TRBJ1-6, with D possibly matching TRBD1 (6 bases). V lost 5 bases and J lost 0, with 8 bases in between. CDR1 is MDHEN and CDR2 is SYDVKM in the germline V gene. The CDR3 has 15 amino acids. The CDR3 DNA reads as TGTGCCAGCAGTCCGACAGGCTCCTATAATTCACCCCTCCACTTT. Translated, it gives CASSPTGSYNSPLHF.

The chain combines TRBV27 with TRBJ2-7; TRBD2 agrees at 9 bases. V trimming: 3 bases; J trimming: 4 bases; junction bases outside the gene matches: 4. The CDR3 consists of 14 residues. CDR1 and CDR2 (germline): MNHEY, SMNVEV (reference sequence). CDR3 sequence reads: CASSFSGSYYEQYF. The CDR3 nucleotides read TGTGCCAGCAGTTTTAGCGGGAGTTATTACGAGCAGTACTTC.

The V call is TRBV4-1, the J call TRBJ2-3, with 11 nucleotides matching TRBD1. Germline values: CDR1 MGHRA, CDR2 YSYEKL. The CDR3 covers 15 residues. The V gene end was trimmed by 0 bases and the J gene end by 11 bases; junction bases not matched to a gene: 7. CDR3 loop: CASSQEGTGGAMQYF. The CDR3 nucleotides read TGCGCCAGCAGCCAAGAGGGGACAGGGGGGGCTATGCAGTATTTT.

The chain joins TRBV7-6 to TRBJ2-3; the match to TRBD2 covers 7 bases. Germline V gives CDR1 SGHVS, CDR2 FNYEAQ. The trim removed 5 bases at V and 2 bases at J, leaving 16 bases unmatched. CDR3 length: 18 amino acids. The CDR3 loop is CASSTFTGGGPATDTQYF. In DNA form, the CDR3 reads TGTGCCAGCAGCACCTTCACGGGGGGAGGGCCAGCCACAGATACGCAGTATTTT. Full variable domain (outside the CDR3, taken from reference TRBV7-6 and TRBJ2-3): GAGVSQSPRYKVTKRGQDVALRCDPISGHVSLYWYRQALGQGPEFLTYFNYEAQQDKSGLPNDRFSAERPEGSISTLTIQRTEQRDSAMYRCASSTFTGGGPATDTQYFGPGTRLTVL.

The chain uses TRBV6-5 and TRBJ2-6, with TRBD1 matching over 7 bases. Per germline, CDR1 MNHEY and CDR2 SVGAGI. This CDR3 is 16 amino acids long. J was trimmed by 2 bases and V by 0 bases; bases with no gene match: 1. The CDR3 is CASSYSTGPGANVLTF. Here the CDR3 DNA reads TGTGCCAGCAGTTACTCGACAGGGCCTGGGGCCAACGTCCTGACTTTC.

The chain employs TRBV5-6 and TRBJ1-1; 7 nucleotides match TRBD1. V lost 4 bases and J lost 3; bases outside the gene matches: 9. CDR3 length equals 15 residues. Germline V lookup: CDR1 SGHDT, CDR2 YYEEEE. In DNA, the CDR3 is TGTGCCAGCAGCAAGAAAGGGGGCGGTTACACTGAAGCTTTCTTT. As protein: CASSKKGGGYTEAFF.

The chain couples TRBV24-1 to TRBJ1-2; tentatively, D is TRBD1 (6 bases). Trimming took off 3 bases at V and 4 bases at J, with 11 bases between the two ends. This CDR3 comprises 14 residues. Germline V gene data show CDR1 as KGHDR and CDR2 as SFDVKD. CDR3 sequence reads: CATSDGGGGYGYTF. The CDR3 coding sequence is TGTGCCACCAGTGATGGGGGGGGCGGCTATGGCTACACCTTC.

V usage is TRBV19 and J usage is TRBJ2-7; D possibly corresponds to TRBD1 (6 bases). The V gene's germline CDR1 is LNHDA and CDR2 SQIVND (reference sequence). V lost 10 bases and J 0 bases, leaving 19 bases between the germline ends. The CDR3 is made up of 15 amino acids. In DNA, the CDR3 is TGTGCCACATCCCCGCGATGGGACATCTCCTACGAGCAGTACTTC. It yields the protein CATSPRWDISYEQYF.